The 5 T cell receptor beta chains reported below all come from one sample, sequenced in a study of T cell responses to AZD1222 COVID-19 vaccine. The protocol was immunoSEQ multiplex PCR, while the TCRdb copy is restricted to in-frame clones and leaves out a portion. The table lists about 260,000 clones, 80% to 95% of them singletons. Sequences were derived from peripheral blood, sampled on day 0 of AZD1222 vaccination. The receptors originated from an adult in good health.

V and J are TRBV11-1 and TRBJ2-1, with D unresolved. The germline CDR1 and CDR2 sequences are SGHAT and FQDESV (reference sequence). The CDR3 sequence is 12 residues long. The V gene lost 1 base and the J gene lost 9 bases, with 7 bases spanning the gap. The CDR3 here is CASSLVGIEQFF. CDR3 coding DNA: TGTGCCAGCAGCTTAGTGGGGATTGAGCAGTTCTTC.

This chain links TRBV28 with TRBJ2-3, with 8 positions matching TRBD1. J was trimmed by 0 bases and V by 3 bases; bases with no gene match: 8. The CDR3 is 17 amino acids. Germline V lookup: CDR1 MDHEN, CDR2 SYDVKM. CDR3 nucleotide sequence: TGTGCCAGCAGTTTGGTACAGGGGGAAACTAGCACAGATACGCAGTATTTT. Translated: CASSLVQGETSTDTQYF.

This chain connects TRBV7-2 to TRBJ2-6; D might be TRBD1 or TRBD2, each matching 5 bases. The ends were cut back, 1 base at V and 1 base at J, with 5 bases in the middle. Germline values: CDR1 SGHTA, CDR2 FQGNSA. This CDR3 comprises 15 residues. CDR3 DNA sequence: TGTGCCAGCAGCTTAGGGGGGTCTGGGGCCAACGTCCTGACTTTC. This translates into CASSLGGSGANVLTF.

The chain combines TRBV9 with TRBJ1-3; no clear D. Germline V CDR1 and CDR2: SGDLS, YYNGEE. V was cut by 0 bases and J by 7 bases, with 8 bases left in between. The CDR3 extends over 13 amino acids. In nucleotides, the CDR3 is TGTGCCAGCAGCGTAGATTTTCGTAACACCATATATTTT. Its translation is CASSVDFRNTIYF.

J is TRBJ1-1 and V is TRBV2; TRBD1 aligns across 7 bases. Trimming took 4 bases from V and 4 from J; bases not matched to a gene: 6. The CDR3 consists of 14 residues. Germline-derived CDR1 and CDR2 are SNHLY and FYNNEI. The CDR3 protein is CASSGQGEGTEAFF. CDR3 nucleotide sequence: TGTGCCAGCAGTGGACAGGGAGAGGGCACTGAAGCTTTCTTT. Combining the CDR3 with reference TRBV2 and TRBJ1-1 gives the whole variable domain EPEVTQTPSHQVTQMGQEVILRCVPISNHLYFYWYRQILGQKVEFLVSFYNNEISEKSEIFDDQFSVERPDGSNFTLKIRSTKLEDSAMYFCASSGQGEGTEAFFGQGTRLTVV.